The 18 T cell receptor beta chains in this list originate from one sample, sequenced in a study of T cell responses to AZD1222 COVID-19 vaccine. Generated by immunoSEQ multiplex PCR, the TCRdb table keeps only in-frame clones and is missing some. Of some 110,000 clones in the sample, roughly 90% were seen once. The sequences come from peripheral blood, collected on day 0 of AZD1222 vaccination. The receptors derive from an adult in good health.

In this sample, this clone turned up once. The chain uses TRBV27 and TRBJ1-1, with D unclear. This CDR3 contains 14 residues. Germline values: CDR1 MNHEY, CDR2 SMNVEV (reference sequence). The V end was cut by 0 bases, the J end by 2 bases, with 7 bases between. CDR3 coding DNA: TGTGCCAGCAGTTTATCGTCCCGCAACACTGAAGCTTTCTTT. Protein product: CASSLSSRNTEAFF.

V gene TRBV3-1 (or the pseudogene TRBV3-2) combines with J gene TRBJ2-1; maybe TRBD1 (6 bases). Germline CDR1 LGHDT, CDR2 YNNKEL (reference sequence). This CDR3 contains 15 residues. V was pared by 0 bases and J by 6 bases, with 12 bases between. Written as DNA, the CDR3 is TGTGCCAGCAGCCAAGATTCATCCAGGGGCAATGAGCAGTTCTTC. This encodes CASSQDSSRGNEQFF.

The J gene is TRBJ1-2, the V gene TRBV25-1, with D unresolved. V was clipped by 3 bases and J by 3 bases, with 14 bases between them. The CDR3 length is 15 residues. CDR1 and CDR2 from the germline V gene are MGHDK and SYGVNS. The CDR3 bases are TGTGCCAGCAGTGATTACAGTGCTTTGGACTATGGCTACACCTTC. Residues: CASSDYSALDYGYTF.

The J gene is TRBJ1-1, the V gene TRBV20-1; no reliable D call. This CDR3 is 15 amino acids long. V lost 3 bases and J 0 bases, leaving 14 bases between the germline ends. In germline, CDR1 is DFQATT, CDR2 SNEGSKA (reference sequence). CDR3 DNA: TGCAGTGCTAGTTATCTCCCGGGGATGAACACTGAAGCTTTCTTT. It is translated as CSASYLPGMNTEAFF.

J is TRBJ1-1 and V is TRBV11-2, with D unclear. The V end lost 2 bases, the J end lost 1 base, and 14 bases lay between the germline ends. CDR3 length equals 16 residues. Per germline, CDR1 SGHAT and CDR2 FQNNGV. CDR3: CASSLRVAGANTEAFF. DNA for the CDR3: TGTGCCAGCAGCTTAAGGGTGGCGGGAGCGAACACTGAAGCTTTCTTT.

This clone came up once. J is TRBJ1-5 and V is TRBV19, with TRBD1 matching 7 bases. CDR1 is LNHDA and CDR2 is SQIVND in the germline V gene (reference sequence). The CDR3 has 16 amino acids. Trimming took 2 bases from V and 3 from J; bases not matched to a gene: 7. CDR3 nucleotides: TGTGCCAGTAGTATAAGGACGGGGACAGACAATCAGCCCCAGCATTTT. Translated, it gives CASSIRTGTDNQPQHF.

The chain links TRBV28 to TRBJ1-1, with a possible D match to TRBD1 (6 bases). The CDR3 is 16 amino acids. Trimming stripped 2 bases from V and 1 base from J, with 14 bases between. CDR1 MDHEN and CDR2 SYDVKM come from the germline V gene. CDR3 sequence reads: CASSLIQGFPNTEAFF. The CDR3 nucleotides read TGTGCCAGCAGTTTAATACAGGGTTTTCCGAACACTGAAGCTTTCTTT.

The rearrangement uses TRBV27 and TRBJ2-1, with 12 bases identical to TRBD2. V gave up 5 bases and J gave up 8 bases; unmatched junction bases: 13. The CDR3 extends over 17 amino acids. Per the germline V gene, CDR1 is MNHEY and CDR2 is SMNVEV (reference sequence). CDR3 region: CASSLGLAGPGRHEQFF. The CDR3 nucleotides read TGTGCCAGCAGTCTAGGACTAGCGGGGCCCGGTCGGCATGAGCAGTTCTTC.

The rearrangement uses TRBV9 and TRBJ2-1; D perhaps matches TRBD2 (5 bases). Germline loops: CDR1 SGDLS, CDR2 YYNGEE. V was pared by 1 base and J by 7 bases, with 15 bases between. The CDR3 extends over 15 amino acids. The CDR3 loop is CASSVIGGARNEQFF. For the CDR3, the DNA is TGTGCCAGCAGCGTAATAGGAGGAGCAAGGAATGAGCAGTTCTTC.

The chain uses TRBV7-2 and TRBJ2-4; D perhaps matches TRBD1 (5 bases). The CDR3 loop spans 14 amino acids. Germline CDR1 SGHTA, CDR2 FQGNSA. V lost 6 bases, J lost 0 bases, and 9 bases lay in between. The CDR3: CASRQDLAKNIQYF. The CDR3 nucleotides are TGTGCCAGCAGACAGGACCTAGCCAAAAACATTCAGTACTTC.

This sequence joins TRBV28 and TRBJ1-5, with 7 bases fitting TRBD1. Losses at the gene ends were 6 bases for V and 6 bases for J; bases not matched to a gene: 11. Germline V gene data show CDR1 as MDHEN and CDR2 as SYDVKM. The CDR3 is 15 residues long. The CDR3 coding sequence is TGTGCCAGCAGAACTCCGGGACAGCACATTCAGCCCCAGCATTTT. Its protein is CASRTPGQHIQPQHF.

The CDR3: CASSQSRVGEAFF. DNA of the CDR3: TGTGCCAGCAGCCAATCAAGGGTGGGAGAAGCTTTCTTT. The rearrangement links TRBV4-2 to TRBJ1-1; D call uncertain. There are 13 residues in the CDR3. The germline gives CDR1 LGHNA, CDR2 YNFKEQ. Trimming pared 2 bases from V and 8 bases from J, leaving 12 bases between.

The chain links TRBV18 to TRBJ2-1; D unresolved. Germline CDR1 KGHSH, CDR2 LQKENI. This CDR3 contains 12 residues. V dropped 0 bases and J dropped 6 bases, with 3 bases sitting between them. CDR3: CASSPPPNEQFF. Written as DNA, the CDR3 is TGTGCCAGCTCACCACCCCCCAATGAGCAGTTCTTC.

The genes are TRBV2 and TRBJ2-2; D gene uncertain. V was pared by 6 bases and J by 6 bases, with 11 bases between. Germline V CDR1 and CDR2: SNHLY, FYNNEI. The CDR3 spans 13 residues. The CDR3 DNA follows: TGTGCCAGCAGAGCGTTCTCCGCCGGGGAGCTGTTTTTT. Its translation is CASRAFSAGELFF.

The genes are TRBV19 and TRBJ1-1; unclear D gene. Trimming cost V 5 bases and J 6 bases, with 16 bases left between them. Germline assignment: CDR1 LNHDA and CDR2 SQIVND (reference sequence). The CDR3 length is 14 residues. The CDR3 here is CASSPTSKAPEAFF. DNA of the CDR3: TGTGCCAGTAGTCCGACCAGTAAGGCGCCTGAAGCTTTCTTT.

This clone was picked up one time. The chain recombines TRBV5-6 with TRBJ1-5; D is ambiguous. Germline CDR1 reads SGHDT; CDR2 reads YYEEEE. Trimming removed 1 base at V and 1 base at J, with 9 bases between. The CDR3 runs 15 residues. The CDR3 reads CASSLRGRSNQPQHF. The CDR3 bases are TGTGCCAGCAGCTTGAGAGGGAGAAGCAATCAGCCCCAGCATTTT. The full variable domain, with the rest looked up from reference TRBV5-6 and TRBJ1-5, is DAGVTQSPTHLIKTRGQQVTLRCSPKSGHDTVSWYQQALGQGPQFIFQYYEEEERQRGNFPDRFSGHQFPNYSSELNVNALLLGDSALYLCASSLRGRSNQPQHFGDGTRLSIL.

The rearrangement links TRBV4-3 to TRBJ1-1; D is ambiguous. V gave up 0 bases and J gave up 5 bases, with 13 bases separating them. Germline V lookup: CDR1 LGHNA, CDR2 YSLEER. The CDR3 has 15 amino acids. Here the CDR3 DNA reads TGCGCCAGCAGCCAAGAATCTGGTATTTCGACTGAAGCTTTCTTT. Translated: CASSQESGISTEAFF.

In regard to this clone: Relative to the germline gene, one junction end is altered; a read error may explain this. The rearrangement links TRBV5-8 to TRBJ1-1; D not certain. The CDR3 is 14 amino acids. Germline values: CDR1 SGHTS, CDR2 YDEGEE. The CDR3 DNA follows: TGTGCCAGCAGCTTGGAGACGGTCTTGGGTACCCGTTCCTTT. Residues: CASSLETVLGTRSF.